Here is one T cell receptor (beta chain) with its context. Its antigen is not identified. The same CDR3 is also encoded by other DNA sequences in this sample. This CDR3 is 14 amino acids long. Trimming cost V 0 bases and J 0 bases, with 4 bases left between them. The V gene's germline CDR1 is SGDLS and CDR2 YYNGEE. Using immunoSEQ multiplex PCR, the repertoire was profiled, and TCRdb retains in-frame clones only, with some absent. The data hold 150,000 to 160,000 clones, with 90% to 95% observed a single time. These data belong to a study of T cell responses to AZD1222 COVID-19 vaccine. Study-level points and caveats: Donors in the cohort were predominantly white British and more often female, and clonal diversity was possibly underestimated. None of the repertoires were sampled until the peak T cell response had passed. Only six or seven AZD1222 recipients were seropositive at baseline.

Sequencing was performed on peripheral blood, taken 28 days after the second AZD1222 dose. This clonotype was obtained from an adult who received the AZD1222 COVID-19 vaccine. The chain links TRBV9 to TRBJ2-4; D ambiguous. CDR3 loop: CASSVDLAKNIQYF. CDR3 DNA: TGTGCCAGCAGCGTAGACCTAGCCAAAAACATTCAGTACTTC.